A selection of T cell receptor beta chains follows, all from one sample in a study of T cells in Graves' hyperthyroidism and ophthalmopathy. TCRdb called the multiplex PCR reads again in MiXCR, with one record for every CDR3 protein. The table has about 640,000 distinct CDR3 sequences, around 21% seen once. The material sequenced was blood. Source of these receptors: a man aged 25 to 40 with Graves' ophthalmopathy. Both conserved end residues are part of each CDR3. D genes are given only for firm matches. Size is omitted from some rows. Given values are once, few, many or a class for expanded clones.

J gene | V gene | D gene | clone size | CDR3 protein | CDR3 DNA
TRBJ2-1 | TRBV11-2 | - | few | CASSLEDFPIHEQFF | TGTGCCAGCAGCTTAGAGGATTTCCCAATACACGAGCAGTTCTTC
TRBJ2-3 | TRBV27 | - | few | CASSLLRGSSTDTQYF | TGTGCCAGCAGTTTATTAAGAGGGTCTAGCACAGATACGCAGTATTTT
TRBJ2-2 | TRBV27 | TRBD2 | - | CASSLGLAGVLNTGELFF | TGTGCCAGCAGTTTAGGACTAGCGGGAGTCTTGAACACCGGGGAGCTGTTTTTT
TRBJ1-1 | TRBV27 | TRBD1 | - | CASSYRGPWGTEAFF | TGTGCCAGCAGTTATAGGGGGCCCTGGGGCACTGAAGCTTTCTTT
TRBJ1-4 | TRBV18 | - | many | CASSPSVATNEKLFF | TGTGCCAGCTCACCGTCTGTCGCAACTAATGAAAAACTGTTTTTT
TRBJ2-1 | TRBV6-1 | - | - | CASRPATGRGEFF | TGTGCCAGCAGGCCGGCAACAGGGAGGGGTGAGTTCTTC
TRBJ2-7 | TRBV6-1 | TRBD2 | few | CASSGGLAGRDEQYF | TGTGCCAGCAGTGGGGGACTAGCGGGAAGAGATGAGCAGTACTTC
TRBJ2-1 | TRBV10-2 | - | - | CASSGGLPIRSYNEQFF | TGCGCCAGCAGTGGAGGACTACCCATTCGATCCTACAATGAGCAGTTCTTC
TRBJ2-5 | TRBV12-3/TRBV12-4 | - | - | CASSLKQTQETQYF | TGTGCCAGCAGTTTAAAACAGACTCAAGAGACCCAGTACTTC
TRBJ2-2 | TRBV20-1 | TRBD2 | - | CSARDLGGRAAGELFF | TGCAGTGCTAGAGATCTGGGGGGGAGGGCCGCCGGGGAGCTGTTTTTT
TRBJ2-3 | TRBV20-1 | - | few | CSALPGTSRTDTQYF | TGCAGTGCCCTCCCCGGAACTAGTCGCACAGATACGCAGTATTTT
TRBJ2-1 | TRBV7-2 | - | few | CASSLGGYEQFF | TGTGCCAGCAGCTTAGGGGGGTATGAGCAGTTCTTC
TRBJ1-6 | TRBV20-1 | TRBD1 | - | CSARDGDRGGSPLHF | TGCAGTGCTAGAGATGGGGACAGGGGGGGTTCACCCCTCCACTTT
TRBJ2-1 | TRBV20-1 | - | few | CSARYPAGTYSEQFF | TGCAGTGCTAGATACCCCGCCGGGACCTACAGTGAGCAGTTCTTC
TRBJ1-2 | TRBV27 | - | - | CASSLKQTANYGYTF | TGTGCCAGCAGTTTAAAACAAACCGCGAACTATGGCTACACCTTC
TRBJ1-1 | TRBV6-6 | - | - | CASSYSRAMNTEAFF | TGTGCCAGCAGTTACTCCCGGGCCATGAACACTGAAGCTTTCTTT
TRBJ2-6 | TRBV5-1 | TRBD2 | few | CASSAGGSGANVLTF | TGCGCCAGCAGCGCCGGGGGGTCTGGGGCCAACGTCCTGACTTTC
TRBJ2-4 | TRBV11-2 | - | - | CASSQDSIAKNIQYF | TGTGCCAGCAGCCAGGACAGTATAGCCAAAAACATTCAGTACTTC
TRBJ1-2 | TRBV5-1 | - | - | CASSWENYGYTF | TGCGCCAGCAGCTGGGAAAACTATGGCTACACCTTC
TRBJ1-1 | TRBV20-1 | - | many | CTSASGNTEAFF | TGCACTAGCGCTTCTGGGAACACTGAAGCTTTCTTT
TRBJ2-3 | TRBV4-1 | TRBD1 | few | CASSRIWTGTGDTDTQYF | TGCGCCAGCAGCCGAATTTGGACCGGGACAGGGGACACAGATACGCAGTATTTT
TRBJ2-7 | TRBV20-1 | TRBD2 | - | CSATSGRPPYEQYF | TGCAGTGCAACTAGCGGGAGGCCCCCCTACGAGCAGTACTTC
TRBJ1-4 | TRBV29-1 | - | - | CSVEAELGEKLFF | TGCAGCGTTGAAGCCGAGCTTGGGGAAAAACTGTTTTTT
TRBJ1-1 | TRBV2 | - | many | CASSLGASTEAFF | TGTGCCAGCAGCCTTGGGGCCTCCACTGAAGCTTTCTTT
TRBJ1-3 | TRBV2 | TRBD1 | - | CASSDRGVDTIYF | TGTGCCAGCAGTGACAGGGGGGTAGACACCATATATTTT
TRBJ2-3 | TRBV27 | TRBD2 | - | CASRPTASGSTQDTQYF | TGTGCCAGCAGACCAACGGCTAGCGGGAGTACGCAAGATACGCAGTATTTT
TRBJ1-4 | TRBV20-1 | - | few | CSAQDEKLFF | TGCAGTGCGCAGGACGAAAAACTGTTTTTT
TRBJ2-5 | TRBV6-1 | - | few | CASTDERETQYF | TGTGCCAGCACAGATGAAAGAGAGACCCAGTACTTC
TRBJ1-4 | TRBV18 | TRBD1 | - | CASSRGATGTNEKLFF | TGTGCCAGCTCCAGGGGGGCGACAGGAACTAATGAAAAACTGTTTTTT
TRBJ2-7 | TRBV28 | TRBD2 | once | CASSSAGSSYEQHF | TGTGCCAGCAGTTCAGCGGGGAGCTCCTACGAGCAGCACTTC
TRBJ2-5 | TRBV27 | TRBD2 | few | CASSLSSGLAHETQYF | TGTGCCAGCAGTTTATCCAGTGGACTAGCGCACGAGACCCAGTACTTC
TRBJ2-1 | TRBV5-1 | - | few | CASSLRRGGGNEQFF | TGCGCCAGCAGCCTTCGGAGGGGAGGGGGCAATGAGCAGTTCTTC
TRBJ1-4 | TRBV6-5 | - | few | CASSYLYQPRAATNEKLFF | TGTGCCAGCAGTTACCTTTACCAACCCAGGGCGGCAACTAATGAAAAACTGTTTTTT
TRBJ1-2 | TRBV6-1 | - | many | CASRDFGPFYGYTF | TGTGCCAGCAGAGACTTCGGGCCCTTTTATGGCTACACCTTC
TRBJ1-5 | TRBV20-1 | TRBD1 | many | CSAGLQGKSSNQPQHF | TGCAGTGCTGGTCTACAGGGGAAGAGCAGCAATCAGCCCCAGCATTTT
TRBJ1-4 | TRBV11-2 | - | few | CASKNMGREKLFF | TGTGCCAGCAAAAATATGGGACGGGAAAAACTGTTTTTT
TRBJ2-7 | TRBV27 | - | few | CASSQGGRGQYF | TGTGCCAGCAGTCAAGGAGGGCGCGGGCAGTACTTC
TRBJ2-5 | TRBV29-1 | TRBD1 | - | CSPDRTGKNQETQYF | TGCAGCCCCGACCGGACAGGGAAAAACCAAGAGACCCAGTACTTC
TRBJ2-3 | TRBV5-4 | - | few | CASSLPGTTDTQYF | TGTGCCAGCAGCCTCCCCGGGACCACAGATACGCAGTATTTT
TRBJ1-2 | TRBV5-1 | - | - | CASSLTRDGYTF | TGCGCCAGCAGCTTGACCAGGGATGGCTACACCTTC
TRBJ2-7 | TRBV20-1 | TRBD1 | few | CSAETGGRLDEQYF | TGCAGTGCTGAGACAGGGGGAAGGTTAGACGAGCAGTACTTC
TRBJ1-6 | TRBV28 | - | few | CASSLYPRISTNSPLHF | TGTGCCAGCAGTTTATATCCCAGGATTTCCACGAATTCACCCCTCCACTTT
TRBJ1-5 | TRBV15 | TRBD1 | many | CATSRSGQYSNQPQHF | TGTGCCACCAGCAGATCGGGACAGTATAGCAATCAGCCCCAGCATTTT
TRBJ2-3 | TRBV20-1 | - | few | CSAAAEADTQYF | TGCAGTGCTGCTGCGGAGGCCGATACGCAGTATTTT
TRBJ2-3 | TRBV9 | TRBD1 | - | CASSTQGEGATDTQYF | TGTGCCAGCAGCACCCAAGGCGAGGGGGCGACAGATACGCAGTATTTT
TRBJ2-7 | TRBV28 | - | few | CASSLFSRGRVSYEQYF | TGTGCCAGCAGTTTATTCTCGCGGGGGCGGGTATCCTACGAGCAGTACTTC
TRBJ2-5 | TRBV2 | TRBD2 | many | CASLGLAGEETQYF | TGTGCCAGCTTAGGACTAGCGGGAGAAGAGACCCAGTACTTC
TRBJ1-6 | TRBV18 | - | many | CASSREDNSPLHF | TGTGCCAGCTCACGGGAGGATAATTCACCCCTCCACTTT
TRBJ2-7 | TRBV9 | TRBD2 | few | CASSYSGNPSYEQYF | TGTGCCAGCAGCTATAGCGGGAACCCTTCCTACGAGCAGTACTTC
TRBJ2-2 | TRBV5-1 | TRBD1 | many | CASSLGGTGEYTGELFF | TGCGCCAGCAGCTTGGGGGGGACAGGCGAATACACCGGGGAGCTGTTTTTT
TRBJ1-5 | TRBV28 | - | many | CASSRAGVGLRNQPQHF | TGTGCCAGCAGCCGGGCGGGGGTTGGTCTCCGCAATCAGCCCCAGCATTTT
TRBJ2-5 | TRBV18 | - | many | CASSPTGQETQYF | TGTGCCAGCTCACCAACAGGGCAAGAGACCCAGTACTTC
TRBJ2-7 | TRBV7-9 | - | - | CASSPPWGRSYEQYF | TGTGCCAGCAGCCCCCCCTGGGGCCGCTCCTACGAGCAGTACTTC